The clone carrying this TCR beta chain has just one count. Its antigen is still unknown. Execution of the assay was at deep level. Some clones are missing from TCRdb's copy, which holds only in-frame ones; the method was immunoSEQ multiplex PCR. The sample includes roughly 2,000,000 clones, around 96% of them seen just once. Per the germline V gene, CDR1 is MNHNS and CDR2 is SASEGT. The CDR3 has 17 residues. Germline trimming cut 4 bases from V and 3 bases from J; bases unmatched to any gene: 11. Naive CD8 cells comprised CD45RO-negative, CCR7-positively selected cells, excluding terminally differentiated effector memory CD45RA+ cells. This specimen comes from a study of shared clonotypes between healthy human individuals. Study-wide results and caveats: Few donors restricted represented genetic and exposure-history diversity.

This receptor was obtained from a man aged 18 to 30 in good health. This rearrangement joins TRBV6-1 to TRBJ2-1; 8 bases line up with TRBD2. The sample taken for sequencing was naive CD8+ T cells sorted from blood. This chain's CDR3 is CASSGTLAGFLYNEQFF. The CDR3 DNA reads TGTGCCAGCAGTGGGACCTTAGCGGGATTCCTCTACAATGAGCAGTTCTTC.